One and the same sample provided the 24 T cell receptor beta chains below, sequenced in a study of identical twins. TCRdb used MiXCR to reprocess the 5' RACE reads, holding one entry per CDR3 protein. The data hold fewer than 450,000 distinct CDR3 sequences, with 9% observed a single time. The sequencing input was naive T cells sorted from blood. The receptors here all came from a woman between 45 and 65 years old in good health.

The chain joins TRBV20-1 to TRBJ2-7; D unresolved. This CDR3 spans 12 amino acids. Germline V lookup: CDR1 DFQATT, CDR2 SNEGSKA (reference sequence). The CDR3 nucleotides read TGCAGTGCTAGCGCAACTACCTATGAGCAGTACGTC. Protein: CSASATTYEQYV.

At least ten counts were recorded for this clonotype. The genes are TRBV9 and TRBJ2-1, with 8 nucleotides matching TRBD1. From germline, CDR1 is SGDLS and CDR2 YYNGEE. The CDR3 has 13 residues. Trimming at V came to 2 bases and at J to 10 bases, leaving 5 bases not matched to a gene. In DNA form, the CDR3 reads TGTGCCAGCAGCGTTACTACAGGGGGAGAGCAGTTCTTC. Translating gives CASSVTTGGEQFF.

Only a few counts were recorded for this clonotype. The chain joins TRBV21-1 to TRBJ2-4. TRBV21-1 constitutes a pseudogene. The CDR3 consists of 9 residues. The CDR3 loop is CRVLNIQYF. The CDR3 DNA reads TGTCGGGTTTTGAACATTCAGTACTTC.

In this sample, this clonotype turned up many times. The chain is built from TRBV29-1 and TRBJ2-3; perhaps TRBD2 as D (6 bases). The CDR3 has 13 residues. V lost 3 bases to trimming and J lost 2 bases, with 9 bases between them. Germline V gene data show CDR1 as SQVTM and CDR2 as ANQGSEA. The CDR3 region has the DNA TGCAGCGTTGACGGGACTTTCACAGATACGCAGTATTTT. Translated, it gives CSVDGTFTDTQYF.

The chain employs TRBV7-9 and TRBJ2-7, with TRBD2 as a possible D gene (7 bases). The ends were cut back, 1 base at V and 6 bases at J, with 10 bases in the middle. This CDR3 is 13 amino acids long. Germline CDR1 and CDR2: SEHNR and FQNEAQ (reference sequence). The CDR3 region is CASSLVGGREQYF. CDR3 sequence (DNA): TGTGCCAGCAGCTTAGTGGGGGGGCGCGAGCAGTACTTC.

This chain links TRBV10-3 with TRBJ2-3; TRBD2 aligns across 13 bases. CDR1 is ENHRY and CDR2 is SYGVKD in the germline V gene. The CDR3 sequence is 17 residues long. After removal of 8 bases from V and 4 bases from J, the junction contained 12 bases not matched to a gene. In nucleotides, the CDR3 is TGTGCCATCGGGAGAGGACTAGCGGGAGATATGGCAGATACGCAGTATTTT. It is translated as CAIGRGLAGDMADTQYF.

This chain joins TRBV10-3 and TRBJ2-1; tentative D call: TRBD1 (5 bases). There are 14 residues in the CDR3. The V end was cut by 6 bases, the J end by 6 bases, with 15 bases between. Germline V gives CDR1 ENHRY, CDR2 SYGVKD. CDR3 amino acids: CAISGRVVGNEQFF. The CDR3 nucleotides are TGTGCCATCAGCGGCAGGGTGGTTGGCAATGAGCAGTTCTTC.

The CDR3 DNA is TGTGCCAGCAGGCGACAGGGACCTCAAGAGACCCAGTACTTC. Encoded protein: CASRRQGPQETQYF. The chain carries TRBV7-2 and TRBJ2-5; 7 bases agree with TRBD1. The CDR3 is 14 amino acids. Germline CDR1 SGHTA, CDR2 FQGNSA. The V and J ends lost 6 bases and 2 bases, in that order; junction bases with no gene match: 6.

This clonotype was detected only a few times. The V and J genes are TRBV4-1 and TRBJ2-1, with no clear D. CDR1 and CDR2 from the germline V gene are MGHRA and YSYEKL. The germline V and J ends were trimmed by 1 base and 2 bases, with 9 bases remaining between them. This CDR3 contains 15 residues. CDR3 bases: TGCGCCAGCAGCCAAGGTAGAATTACCTACAATGAGCAGTTCTTC. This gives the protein CASSQGRITYNEQFF.

The CDR3 region has the DNA TGTGCCAGCACCACGGGGAGGTTCACTGAAGCTTTCTTT. Its translation: CASTTGRFTEAFF. The V gene is TRBV12-3 or TRBV12-4, the J gene TRBJ1-1; D is unclear. CDR3 length equals 13 residues. Trimming removed 7 bases from V and 4 bases from J, with 13 bases in between.

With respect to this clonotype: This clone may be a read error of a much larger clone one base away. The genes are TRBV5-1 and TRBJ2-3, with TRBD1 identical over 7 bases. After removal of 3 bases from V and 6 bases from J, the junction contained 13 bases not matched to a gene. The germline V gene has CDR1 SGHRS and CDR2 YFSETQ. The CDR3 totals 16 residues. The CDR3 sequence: CASSSTGTEASDTQYF. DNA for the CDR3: TGCGCCAGCAGCTCGACCGGGACAGAGGCATCGGATACGCAGTATTTT.

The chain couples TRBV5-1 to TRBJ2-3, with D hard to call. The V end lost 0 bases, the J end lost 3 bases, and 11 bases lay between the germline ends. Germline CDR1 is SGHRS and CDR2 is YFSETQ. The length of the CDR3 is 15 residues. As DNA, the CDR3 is TGCGCCAGCAGCTTGGACGGAGTAGGAACAGATACGCAGTATTTT. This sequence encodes CASSLDGVGTDTQYF.

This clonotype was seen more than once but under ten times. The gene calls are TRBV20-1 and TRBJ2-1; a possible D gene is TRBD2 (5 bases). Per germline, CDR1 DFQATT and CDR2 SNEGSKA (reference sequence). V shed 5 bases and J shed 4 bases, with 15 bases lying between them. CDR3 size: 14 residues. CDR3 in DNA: TGCAGTGCTGTCGACTATAAAGGGTACAATGAGCAGTTCTTC. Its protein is CSAVDYKGYNEQFF.

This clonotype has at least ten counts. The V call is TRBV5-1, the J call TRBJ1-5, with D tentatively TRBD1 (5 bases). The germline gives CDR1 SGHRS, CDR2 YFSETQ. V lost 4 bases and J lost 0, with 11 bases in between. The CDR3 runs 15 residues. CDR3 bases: TGCGCCAGCAGCCTGAGCGGGGCTAGCAATCAGCCCCAGCATTTT. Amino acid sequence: CASSLSGASNQPQHF.

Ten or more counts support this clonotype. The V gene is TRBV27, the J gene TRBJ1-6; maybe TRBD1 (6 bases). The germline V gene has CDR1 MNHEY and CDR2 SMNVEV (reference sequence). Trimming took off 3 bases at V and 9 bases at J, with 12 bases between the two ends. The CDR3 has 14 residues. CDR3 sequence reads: CASSLNRETSPLHF. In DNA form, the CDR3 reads TGTGCCAGCAGTTTGAACAGGGAGACTTCACCCCTCCACTTT.

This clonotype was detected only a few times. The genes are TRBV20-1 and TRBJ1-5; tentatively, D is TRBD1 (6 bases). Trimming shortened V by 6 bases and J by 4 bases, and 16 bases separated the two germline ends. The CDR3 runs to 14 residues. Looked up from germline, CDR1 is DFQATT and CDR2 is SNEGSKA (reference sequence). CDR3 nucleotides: TGCAGTGCGGGTGCGGGACAAAAAAATCAGCCCCAGCATTTT. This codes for CSAGAGQKNQPQHF.

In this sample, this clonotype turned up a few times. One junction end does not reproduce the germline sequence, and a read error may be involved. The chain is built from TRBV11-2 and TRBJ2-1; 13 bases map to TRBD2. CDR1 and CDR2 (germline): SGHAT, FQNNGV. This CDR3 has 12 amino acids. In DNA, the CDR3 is TGTGCCAGCAGCTCGGGACTAGCGGGATTCGTCTTC. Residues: CASSSGLAGFVF. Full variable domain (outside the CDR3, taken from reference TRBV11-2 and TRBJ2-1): EAGVAQSPRYKIIEKRQSVAFWCNPISGHATLYWYQQILGQGPKLLIQFQNNGVVDDSQLPKDRFSAERLKGVDSTLKIQPAKLEDSAVYLCASSSGLAGFVFGPGTRLTVL.

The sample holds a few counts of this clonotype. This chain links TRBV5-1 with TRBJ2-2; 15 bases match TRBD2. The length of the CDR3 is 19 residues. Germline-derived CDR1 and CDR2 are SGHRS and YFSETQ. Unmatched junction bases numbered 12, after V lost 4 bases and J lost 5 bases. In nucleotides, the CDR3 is TGCGCCAGCAGCCCATGGACTAGCGGGAGGGCCGGCGGGACCGGGGAGCTGTTTTTT. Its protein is CASSPWTSGRAGGTGELFF.

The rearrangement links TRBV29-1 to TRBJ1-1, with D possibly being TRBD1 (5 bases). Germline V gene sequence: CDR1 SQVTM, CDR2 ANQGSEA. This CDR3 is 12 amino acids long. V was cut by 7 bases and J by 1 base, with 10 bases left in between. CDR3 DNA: TGCAGCGCCCTGACAGCGAACACTGAAGCTTTCTTT. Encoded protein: CSALTANTEAFF.

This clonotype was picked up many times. The CDR3 reads CSARDNGQSYGYTF. CDR3 nucleotides: TGCAGTGCTAGAGACAATGGACAGTCCTATGGCTACACCTTC. This chain links TRBV20-1 with TRBJ1-2; maybe TRBD1 (6 bases). Per the germline V gene, CDR1 is DFQATT and CDR2 is SNEGSKA (reference sequence). This CDR3 is 14 amino acids long. V was clipped by 0 bases and J by 4 bases, with 12 bases between them.

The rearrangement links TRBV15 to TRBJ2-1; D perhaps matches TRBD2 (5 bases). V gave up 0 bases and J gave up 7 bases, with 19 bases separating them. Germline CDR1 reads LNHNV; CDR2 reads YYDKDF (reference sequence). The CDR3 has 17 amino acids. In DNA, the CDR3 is TGTGCCACCAGCAGAGATTCGTTTGACTATAAAAGTAATGAGCAGTTCTTC. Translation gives CATSRDSFDYKSNEQFF. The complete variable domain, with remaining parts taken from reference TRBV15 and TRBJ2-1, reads DAMVIQNPRYQVTQFGKPVTLSCSQTLNHNVMYWYQQKSSQAPKLLFHYYDKDFNNEADTPDNFQSRRPNTSFCFLDIRSPGLGDTAMYLCATSRDSFDYKSNEQFFGPGTRLTVL.

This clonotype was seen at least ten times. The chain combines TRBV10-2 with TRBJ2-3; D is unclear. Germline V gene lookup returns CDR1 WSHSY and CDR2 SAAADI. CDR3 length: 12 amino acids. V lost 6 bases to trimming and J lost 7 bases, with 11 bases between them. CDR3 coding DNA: TGCGCCAGCAGGGCCGGAACGCATACGCAGTATTTT. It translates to CASRAGTHTQYF.

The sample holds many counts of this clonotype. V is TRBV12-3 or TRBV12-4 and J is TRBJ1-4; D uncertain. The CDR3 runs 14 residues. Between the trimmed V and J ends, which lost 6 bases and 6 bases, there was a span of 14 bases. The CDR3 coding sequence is TGTGCCAGCAGACCCGAAGGAGCCGATGAAAAACTGTTTTTT. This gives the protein CASRPEGADEKLFF.

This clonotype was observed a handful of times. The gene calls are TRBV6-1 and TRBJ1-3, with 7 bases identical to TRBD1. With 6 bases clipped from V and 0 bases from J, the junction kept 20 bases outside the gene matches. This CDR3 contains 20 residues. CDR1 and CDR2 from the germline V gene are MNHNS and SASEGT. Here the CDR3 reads CASSTPGGGGLTRSGNTIYF. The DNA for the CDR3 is TGTGCCAGCAGCACCCCGGGGGGAGGGGGCCTAACCCGCTCTGGAAACACCATATATTTT.